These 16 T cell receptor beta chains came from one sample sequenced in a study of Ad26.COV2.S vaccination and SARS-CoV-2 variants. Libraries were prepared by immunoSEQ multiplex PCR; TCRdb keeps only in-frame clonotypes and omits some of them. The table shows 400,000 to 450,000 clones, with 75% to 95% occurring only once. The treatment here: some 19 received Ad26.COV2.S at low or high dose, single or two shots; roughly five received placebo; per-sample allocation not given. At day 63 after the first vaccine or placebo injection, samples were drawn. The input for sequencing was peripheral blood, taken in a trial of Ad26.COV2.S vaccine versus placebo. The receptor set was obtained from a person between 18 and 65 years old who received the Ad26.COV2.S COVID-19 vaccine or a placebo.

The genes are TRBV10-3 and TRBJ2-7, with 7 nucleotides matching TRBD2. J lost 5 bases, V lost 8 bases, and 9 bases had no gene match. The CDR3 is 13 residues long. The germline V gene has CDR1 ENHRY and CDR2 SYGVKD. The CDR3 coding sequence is TGTGCCATCGACGGCGGGAGATCCCACGAGCAGTACTTC. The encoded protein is CAIDGGRSHEQYF.

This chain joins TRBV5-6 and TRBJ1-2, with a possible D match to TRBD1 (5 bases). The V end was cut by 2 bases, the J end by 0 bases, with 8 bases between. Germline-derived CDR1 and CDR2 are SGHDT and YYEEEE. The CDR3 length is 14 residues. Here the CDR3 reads CASSFYRSNYGYTF. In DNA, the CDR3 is TGTGCCAGCAGCTTTTACAGGTCTAACTATGGCTACACCTTC. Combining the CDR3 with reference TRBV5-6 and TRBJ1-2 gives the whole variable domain DAGVTQSPTHLIKTRGQQVTLRCSPKSGHDTVSWYQQALGQGPQFIFQYYEEEERQRGNFPDRFSGHQFPNYSSELNVNALLLGDSALYLCASSFYRSNYGYTFGSGTRLTVV.

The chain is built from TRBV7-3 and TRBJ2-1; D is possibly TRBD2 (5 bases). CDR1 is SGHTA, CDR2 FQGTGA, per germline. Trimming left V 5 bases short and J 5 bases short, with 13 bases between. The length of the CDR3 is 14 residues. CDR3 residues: CASSLLAPNNEQFF. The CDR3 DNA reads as TGTGCCAGCAGCCTCTTAGCGCCGAACAATGAGCAGTTCTTC.

CDR3 protein: CASSLSGLAGYEQYF. CDR3 bases: TGTGCCAGCAGTTTATCGGGACTAGCGGGATACGAGCAGTACTTC. The genes are TRBV27 and TRBJ2-7; TRBD2 aligns across 13 bases. The V gene end was trimmed by 0 bases and the J gene end by 4 bases; junction bases not matched to a gene: 0. Per germline, CDR1 MNHEY and CDR2 SMNVEV (reference sequence). This CDR3 has 15 residues.

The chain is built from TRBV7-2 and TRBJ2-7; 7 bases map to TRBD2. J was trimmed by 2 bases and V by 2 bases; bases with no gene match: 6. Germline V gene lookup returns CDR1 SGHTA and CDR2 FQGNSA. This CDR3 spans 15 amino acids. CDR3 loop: CASSLRRSGTYEQYF. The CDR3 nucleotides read TGTGCCAGCAGCTTACGAAGGAGCGGGACCTACGAGCAGTACTTC.

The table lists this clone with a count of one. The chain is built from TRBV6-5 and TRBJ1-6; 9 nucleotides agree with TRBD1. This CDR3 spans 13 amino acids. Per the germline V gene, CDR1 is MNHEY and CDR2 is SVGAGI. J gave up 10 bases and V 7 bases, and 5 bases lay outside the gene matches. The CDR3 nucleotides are TGTGCCAGCAACAGGGACAGGGACTCACCCCTCCACTTT. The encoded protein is CASNRDRDSPLHF.

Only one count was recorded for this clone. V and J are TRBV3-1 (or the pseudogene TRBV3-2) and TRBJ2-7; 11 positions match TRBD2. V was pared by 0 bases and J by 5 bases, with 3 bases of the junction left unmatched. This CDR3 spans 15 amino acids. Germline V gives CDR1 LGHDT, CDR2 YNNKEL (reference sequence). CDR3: CASSQELAGVDEQYF. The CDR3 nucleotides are TGTGCCAGCAGCCAAGAACTAGCGGGAGTAGACGAGCAGTACTTC.

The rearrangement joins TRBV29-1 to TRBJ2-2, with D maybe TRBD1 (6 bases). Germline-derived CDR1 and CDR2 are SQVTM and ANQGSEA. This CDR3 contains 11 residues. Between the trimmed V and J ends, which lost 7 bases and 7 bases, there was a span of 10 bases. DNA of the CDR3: TGCAGCGCTGGGGGCATCGGGGAGCTGTTTTTT. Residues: CSAGGIGELFF.

CDR3 protein: CTSSQRPRQRNTEAFF. The CDR3 DNA is TGCACCAGCAGCCAAAGACCGAGACAGAGAAACACTGAAGCTTTCTTT. V gene TRBV1 combines with J gene TRBJ1-1; the table assigns TRBD1, which was not confirmed against the DNA. TRBV1 is marked as a pseudogene. This CDR3 has 16 residues.

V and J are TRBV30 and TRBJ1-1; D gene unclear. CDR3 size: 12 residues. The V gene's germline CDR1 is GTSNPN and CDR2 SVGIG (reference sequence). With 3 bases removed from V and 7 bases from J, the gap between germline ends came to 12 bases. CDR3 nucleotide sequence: TGTGCCTGGAGACTTCTGGAGTATGAAGCTTTCTTT. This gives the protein CAWRLLEYEAFF.

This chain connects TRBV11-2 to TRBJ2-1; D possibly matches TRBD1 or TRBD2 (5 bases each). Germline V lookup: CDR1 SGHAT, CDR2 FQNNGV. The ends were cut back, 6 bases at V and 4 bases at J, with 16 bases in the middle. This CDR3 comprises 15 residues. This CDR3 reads CASRTRDHLYNEQFF. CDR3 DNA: TGTGCCAGCAGGACCAGGGACCACCTTTACAATGAGCAGTTCTTC. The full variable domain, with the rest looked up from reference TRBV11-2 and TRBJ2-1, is EAGVAQSPRYKIIEKRQSVAFWCNPISGHATLYWYQQILGQGPKLLIQFQNNGVVDDSQLPKDRFSAERLKGVDSTLKIQPAKLEDSAVYLCASRTRDHLYNEQFFGPGTRLTVL.

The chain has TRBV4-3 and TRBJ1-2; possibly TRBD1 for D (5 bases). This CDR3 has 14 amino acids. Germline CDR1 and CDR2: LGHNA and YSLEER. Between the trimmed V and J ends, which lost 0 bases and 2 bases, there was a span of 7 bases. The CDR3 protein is CASSQETGNYGYTF. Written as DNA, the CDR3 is TGCGCCAGCAGCCAAGAAACAGGAAACTATGGCTACACCTTC.

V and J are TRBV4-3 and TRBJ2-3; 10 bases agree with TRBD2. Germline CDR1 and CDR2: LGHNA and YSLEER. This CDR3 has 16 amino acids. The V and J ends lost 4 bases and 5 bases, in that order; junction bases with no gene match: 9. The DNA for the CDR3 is TGCGCCAGCAGCCCCTTCCTAGCGGGAGACGGAGATACGCAGTATTTT. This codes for CASSPFLAGDGDTQYF.

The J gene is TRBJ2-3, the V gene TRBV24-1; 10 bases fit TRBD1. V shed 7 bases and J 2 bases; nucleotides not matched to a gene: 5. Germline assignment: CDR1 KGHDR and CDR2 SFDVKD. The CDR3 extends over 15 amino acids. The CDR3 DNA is TGTGCCACCAGCGGGGACAGGGGTCCCACAGATACGCAGTATTTT. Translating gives CATSGDRGPTDTQYF.

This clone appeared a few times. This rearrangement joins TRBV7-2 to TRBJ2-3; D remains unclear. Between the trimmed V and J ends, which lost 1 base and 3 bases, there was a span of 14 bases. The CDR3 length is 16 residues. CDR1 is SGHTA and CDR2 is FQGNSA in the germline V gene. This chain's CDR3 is CASSLVVQRETDTQYF. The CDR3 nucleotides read TGTGCCAGCAGCTTAGTTGTCCAAAGGGAAACAGATACGCAGTATTTT.

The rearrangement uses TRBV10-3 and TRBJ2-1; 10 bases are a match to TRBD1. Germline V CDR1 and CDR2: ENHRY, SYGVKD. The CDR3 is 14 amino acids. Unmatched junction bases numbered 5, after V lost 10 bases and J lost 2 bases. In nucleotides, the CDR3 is TGTGCCACTCTCGGACAGGGGGCCTACAATGAGCAGTTCTTC. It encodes CATLGQGAYNEQFF.